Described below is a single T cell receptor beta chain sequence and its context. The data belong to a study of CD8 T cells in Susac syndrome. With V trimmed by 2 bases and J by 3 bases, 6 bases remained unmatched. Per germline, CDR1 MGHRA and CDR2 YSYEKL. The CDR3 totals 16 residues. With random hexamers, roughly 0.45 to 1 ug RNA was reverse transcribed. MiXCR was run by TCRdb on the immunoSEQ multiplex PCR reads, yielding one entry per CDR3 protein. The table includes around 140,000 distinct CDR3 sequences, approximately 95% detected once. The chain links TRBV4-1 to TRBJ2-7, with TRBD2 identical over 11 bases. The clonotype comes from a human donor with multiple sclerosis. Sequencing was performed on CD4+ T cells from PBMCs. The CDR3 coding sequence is TGCGCCAGCAGCCAATCAACTAGCGGGAGTCTCTACGAGCAGTACTTC. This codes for CASSQSTSGSLYEQYF.